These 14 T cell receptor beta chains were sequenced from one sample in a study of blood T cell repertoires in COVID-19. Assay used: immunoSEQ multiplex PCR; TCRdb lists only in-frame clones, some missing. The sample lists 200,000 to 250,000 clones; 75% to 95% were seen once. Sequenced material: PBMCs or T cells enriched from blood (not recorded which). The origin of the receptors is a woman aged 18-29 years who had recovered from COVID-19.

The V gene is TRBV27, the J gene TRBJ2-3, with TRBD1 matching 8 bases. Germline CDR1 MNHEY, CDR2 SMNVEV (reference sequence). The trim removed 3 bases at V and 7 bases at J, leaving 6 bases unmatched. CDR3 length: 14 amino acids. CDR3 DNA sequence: TGTGCCAGCAGTTTTTCCCGACAGGGGTATACGCAGTATTTT. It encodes CASSFSRQGYTQYF.

The CDR3 region has the DNA TGTGCCAGCAGCGTAGGGCCAGGGCATTACTCCTACAATGAGCAGTTCTTC. Translated: CASSVGPGHYSYNEQFF. The chain is built from TRBV9 and TRBJ2-1; tentatively, D is TRBD1 (5 bases). V was shortened by 0 bases and J by 0 bases, with 13 bases between the two germline ends. The germline V gene has CDR1 SGDLS and CDR2 YYNGEE. CDR3 size: 17 residues.

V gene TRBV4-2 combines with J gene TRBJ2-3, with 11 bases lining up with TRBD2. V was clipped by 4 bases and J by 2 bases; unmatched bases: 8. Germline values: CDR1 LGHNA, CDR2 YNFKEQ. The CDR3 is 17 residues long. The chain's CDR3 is CASSRQGTSGNTDTQYF. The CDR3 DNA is TGTGCCAGCAGCCGCCAAGGGACTAGCGGAAACACAGATACGCAGTATTTT.

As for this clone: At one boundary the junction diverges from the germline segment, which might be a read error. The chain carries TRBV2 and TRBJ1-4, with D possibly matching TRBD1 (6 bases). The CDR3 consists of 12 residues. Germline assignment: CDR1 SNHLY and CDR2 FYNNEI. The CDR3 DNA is TGTGCCAGCAGTGTAAGGGGGACCCGGGAAATTTTT. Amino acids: CASSVRGTREIF.

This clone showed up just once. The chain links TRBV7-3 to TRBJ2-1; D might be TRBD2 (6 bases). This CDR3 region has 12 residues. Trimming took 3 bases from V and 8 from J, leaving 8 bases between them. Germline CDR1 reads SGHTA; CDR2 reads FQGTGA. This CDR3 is CASSFGGDEQFF. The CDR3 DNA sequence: TGTGCCAGCAGCTTCGGGGGAGATGAGCAGTTCTTC. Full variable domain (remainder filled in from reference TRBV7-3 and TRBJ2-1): GAGVSQTPSNKVTEKGKYVELRCDPISGHTALYWYRQSLGQGPEFLIYFQGTGAADDSGLPNDRFFAVRPEGSVSTLKIQRTERGDSAVYLCASSFGGDEQFFGPGTRLTVL.

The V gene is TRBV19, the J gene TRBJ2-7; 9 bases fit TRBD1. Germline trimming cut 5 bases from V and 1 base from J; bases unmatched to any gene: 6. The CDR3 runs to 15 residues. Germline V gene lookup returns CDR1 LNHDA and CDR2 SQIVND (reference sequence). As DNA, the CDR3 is TGTGCCAGTAGTTCGGACAGGGGACCGTCCTACGAGCAGTACTTC. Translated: CASSSDRGPSYEQYF.

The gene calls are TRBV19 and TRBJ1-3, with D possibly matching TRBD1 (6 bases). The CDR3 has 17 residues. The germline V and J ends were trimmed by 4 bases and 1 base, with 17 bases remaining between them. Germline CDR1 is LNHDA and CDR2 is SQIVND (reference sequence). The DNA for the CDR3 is TGTGCCAGTAGTACGGCCCGGACAGCCAGGTCTGGAAACACCATATATTTT. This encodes CASSTARTARSGNTIYF.

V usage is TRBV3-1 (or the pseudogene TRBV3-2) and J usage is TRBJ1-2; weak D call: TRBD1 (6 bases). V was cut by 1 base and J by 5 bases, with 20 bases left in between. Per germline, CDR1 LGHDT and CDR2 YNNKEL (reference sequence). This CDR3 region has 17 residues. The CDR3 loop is CASSQARGLPSRYGYTF. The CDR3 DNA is TGTGCCAGCAGCCAAGCGCGGGGGCTTCCCTCGAGATATGGCTACACCTTC.

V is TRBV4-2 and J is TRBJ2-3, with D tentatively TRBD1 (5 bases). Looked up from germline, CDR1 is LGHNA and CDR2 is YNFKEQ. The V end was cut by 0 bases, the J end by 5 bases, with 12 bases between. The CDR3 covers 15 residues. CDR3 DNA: TGTGCCAGCAGCCAAGAGGGGCTCCACGGAGATACGCAGTATTTT. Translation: CASSQEGLHGDTQYF.

The CDR3 sequence: CAISLAGGYTDTQYF. The CDR3, as DNA: TGTGCCATCAGTCTAGCGGGGGGGTACACAGATACGCAGTATTTT. The chain uses TRBV10-3 and TRBJ2-3, with 12 nucleotides matching TRBD2. The CDR3 is made up of 15 amino acids. CDR1 and CDR2 from the germline V gene are ENHRY and SYGVKD. V was clipped by 5 bases and J by 2 bases; unmatched bases: 2.

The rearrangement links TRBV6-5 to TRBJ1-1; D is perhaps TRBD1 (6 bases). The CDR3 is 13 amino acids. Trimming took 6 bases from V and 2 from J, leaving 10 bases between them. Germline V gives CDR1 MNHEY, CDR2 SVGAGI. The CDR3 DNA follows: TGTGCCAGCAGAAGACAGGAAAACACTGAAGCTTTCTTT. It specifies CASRRQENTEAFF.

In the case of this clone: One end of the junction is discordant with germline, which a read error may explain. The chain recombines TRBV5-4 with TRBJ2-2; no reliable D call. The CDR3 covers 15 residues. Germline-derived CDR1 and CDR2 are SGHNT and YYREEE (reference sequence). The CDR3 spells CASNLGGRNTGELFF. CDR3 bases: TGTGCCAGCAACTTGGGTGGGCGGAACACCGGGGAGCTGTTTTTT. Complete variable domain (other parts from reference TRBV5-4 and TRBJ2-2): ETGVTQSPTHLIKTRGQQVTLRCSSQSGHNTVSWYQQALGQGPQFIFQYYREEENGRGNFPPRFSGLQFPNYSSELNVNALELDDSALYLCASNLGGRNTGELFFGEGSRLTVL.

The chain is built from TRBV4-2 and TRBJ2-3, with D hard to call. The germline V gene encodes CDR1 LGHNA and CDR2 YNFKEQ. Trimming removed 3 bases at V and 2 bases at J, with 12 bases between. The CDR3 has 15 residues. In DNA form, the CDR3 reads TGTGCCAGCAGCCAGTCGGGTCAAGACACAGATACGCAGTATTTT. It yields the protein CASSQSGQDTDTQYF.

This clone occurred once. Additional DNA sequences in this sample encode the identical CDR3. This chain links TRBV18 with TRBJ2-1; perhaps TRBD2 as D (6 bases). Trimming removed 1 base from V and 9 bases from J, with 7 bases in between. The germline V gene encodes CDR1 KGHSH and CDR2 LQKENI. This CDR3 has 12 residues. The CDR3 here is CASSPRGGEQFF. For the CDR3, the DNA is TGTGCCAGCTCACCACGGGGAGGTGAGCAGTTCTTC.